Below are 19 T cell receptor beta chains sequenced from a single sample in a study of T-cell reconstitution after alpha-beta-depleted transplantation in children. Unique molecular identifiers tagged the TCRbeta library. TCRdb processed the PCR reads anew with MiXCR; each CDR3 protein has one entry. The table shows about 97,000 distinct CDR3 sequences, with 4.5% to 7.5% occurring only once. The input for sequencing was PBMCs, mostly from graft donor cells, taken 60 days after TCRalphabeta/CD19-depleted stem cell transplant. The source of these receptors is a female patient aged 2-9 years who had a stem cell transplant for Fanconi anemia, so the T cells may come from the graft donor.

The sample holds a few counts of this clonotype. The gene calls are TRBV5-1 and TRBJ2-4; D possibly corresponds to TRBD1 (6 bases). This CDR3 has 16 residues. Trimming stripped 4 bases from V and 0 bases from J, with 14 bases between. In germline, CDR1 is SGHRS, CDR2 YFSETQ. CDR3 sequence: CASSRGTGLAKNIQYF. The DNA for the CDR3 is TGCGCCAGCAGCAGGGGGACGGGGCTAGCCAAAAACATTCAGTACTTC.

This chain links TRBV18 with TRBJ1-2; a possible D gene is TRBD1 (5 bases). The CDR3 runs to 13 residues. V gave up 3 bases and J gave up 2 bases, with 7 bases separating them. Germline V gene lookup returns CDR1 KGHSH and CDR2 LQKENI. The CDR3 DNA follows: TGTGCCAGCTCACCCGGGGGGAACTATGGCTACACCTTC. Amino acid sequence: CASSPGGNYGYTF.

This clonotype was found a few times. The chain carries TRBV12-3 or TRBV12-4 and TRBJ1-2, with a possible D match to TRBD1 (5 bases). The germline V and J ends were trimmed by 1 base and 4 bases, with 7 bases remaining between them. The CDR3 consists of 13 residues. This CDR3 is CASSLGQIYGYTF. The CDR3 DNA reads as TGTGCCAGCAGTTTAGGACAGATCTATGGCTACACCTTC.

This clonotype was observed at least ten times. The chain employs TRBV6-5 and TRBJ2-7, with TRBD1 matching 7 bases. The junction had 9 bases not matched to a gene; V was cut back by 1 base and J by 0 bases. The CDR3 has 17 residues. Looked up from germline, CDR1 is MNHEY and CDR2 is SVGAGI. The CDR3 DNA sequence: TGTGCCAGCAGTTACTTGTTTATGGGACAGAGCTCCTACGAGCAGTACTTC. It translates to CASSYLFMGQSSYEQYF.

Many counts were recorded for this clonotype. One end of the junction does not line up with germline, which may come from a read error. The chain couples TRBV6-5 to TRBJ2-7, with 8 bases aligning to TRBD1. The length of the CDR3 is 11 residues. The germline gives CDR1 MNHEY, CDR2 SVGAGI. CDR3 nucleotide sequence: TGTGCCAGCAGTGCCGGACAGGGCATCTTCTTC. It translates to CASSAGQGIFF.

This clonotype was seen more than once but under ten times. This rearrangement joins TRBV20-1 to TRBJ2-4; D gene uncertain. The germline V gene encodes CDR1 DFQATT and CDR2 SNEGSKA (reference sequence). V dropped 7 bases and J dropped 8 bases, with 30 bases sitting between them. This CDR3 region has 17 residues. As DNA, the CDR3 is TGCAGTGGTGACGATCGCGGCGATGGCGGACGAATCGACATTCAGTACTTC. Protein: CSGDDRGDGGRIDIQYF.

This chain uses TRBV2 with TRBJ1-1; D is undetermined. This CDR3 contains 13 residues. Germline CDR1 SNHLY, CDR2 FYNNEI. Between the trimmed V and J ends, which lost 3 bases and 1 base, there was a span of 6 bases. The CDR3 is CASSDLGNTEAFF. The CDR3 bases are TGTGCCAGCAGTGACTTGGGGAACACTGAAGCTTTCTTT. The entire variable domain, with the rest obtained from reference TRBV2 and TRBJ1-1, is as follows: EPEVTQTPSHQVTQMGQEVILRCVPISNHLYFYWYRQILGQKVEFLVSFYNNEISEKSEIFDDQFSVERPDGSNFTLKIRSTKLEDSAMYFCASSDLGNTEAFFGQGTRLTVV.

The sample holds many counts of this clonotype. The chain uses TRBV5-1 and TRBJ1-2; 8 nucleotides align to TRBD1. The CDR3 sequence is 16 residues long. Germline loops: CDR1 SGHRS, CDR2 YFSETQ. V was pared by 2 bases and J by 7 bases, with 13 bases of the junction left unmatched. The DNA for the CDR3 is TGCGCCAGCAGCTTTCTCCTATCTGACAGGGGCCGTGGCTACACCTTC. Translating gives CASSFLLSDRGRGYTF.

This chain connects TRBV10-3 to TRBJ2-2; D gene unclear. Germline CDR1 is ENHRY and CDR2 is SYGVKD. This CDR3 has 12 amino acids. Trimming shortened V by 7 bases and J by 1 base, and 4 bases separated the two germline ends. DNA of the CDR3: TGTGCCATCAACAAGAACACCGGGGAGCTGTTTTTT. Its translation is CAINKNTGELFF.

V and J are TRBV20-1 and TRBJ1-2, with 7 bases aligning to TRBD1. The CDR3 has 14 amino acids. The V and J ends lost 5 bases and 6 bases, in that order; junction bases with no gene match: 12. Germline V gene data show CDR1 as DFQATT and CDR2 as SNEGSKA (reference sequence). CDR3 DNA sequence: TGCAGTGCTCTTCACCTCGACAGGGAGAATGGCTACACCTTC. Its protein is CSALHLDRENGYTF.

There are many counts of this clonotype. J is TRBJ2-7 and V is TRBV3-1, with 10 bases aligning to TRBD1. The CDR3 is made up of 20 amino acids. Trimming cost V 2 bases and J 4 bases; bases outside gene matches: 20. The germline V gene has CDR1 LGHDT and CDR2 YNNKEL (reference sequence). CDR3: CASSQWTGGTSDAFVYEQYF. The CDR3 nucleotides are TGTGCCAGCAGCCAATGGACAGGGGGAACATCAGACGCATTTGTATACGAGCAGTACTTC.

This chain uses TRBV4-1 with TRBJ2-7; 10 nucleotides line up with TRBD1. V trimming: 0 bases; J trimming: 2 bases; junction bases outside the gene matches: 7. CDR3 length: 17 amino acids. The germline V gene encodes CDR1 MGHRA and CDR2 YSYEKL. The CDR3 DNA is TGCGCCAGCAGCCAAGATCTACGGACAGGGGGGACCTACGAGCAGTACTTC. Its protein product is CASSQDLRTGGTYEQYF.

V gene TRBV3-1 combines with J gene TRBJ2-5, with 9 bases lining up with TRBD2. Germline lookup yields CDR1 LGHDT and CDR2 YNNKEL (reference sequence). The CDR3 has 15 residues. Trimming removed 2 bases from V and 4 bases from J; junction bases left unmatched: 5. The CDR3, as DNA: TGTGCCAGCAGCCAACTGGGACTAGCAGGAGAGACCCAGTACTTC. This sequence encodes CASSQLGLAGETQYF.

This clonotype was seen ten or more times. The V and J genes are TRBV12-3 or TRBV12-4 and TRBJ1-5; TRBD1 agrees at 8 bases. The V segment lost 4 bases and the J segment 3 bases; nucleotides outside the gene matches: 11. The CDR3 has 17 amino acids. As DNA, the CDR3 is TGTGCCAGCAGTTCTTCTGCATCGGACAGGGCCAATCAGCCCCAGCATTTT. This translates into CASSSSASDRANQPQHF.

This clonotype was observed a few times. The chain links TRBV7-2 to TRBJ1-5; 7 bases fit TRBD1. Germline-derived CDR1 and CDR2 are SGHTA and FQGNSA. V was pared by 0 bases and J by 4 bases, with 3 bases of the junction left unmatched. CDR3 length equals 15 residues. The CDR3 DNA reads TGTGCCAGCAGCTTAGCCGGGACAGCAAATCAGCCCCAGCATTTT. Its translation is CASSLAGTANQPQHF.

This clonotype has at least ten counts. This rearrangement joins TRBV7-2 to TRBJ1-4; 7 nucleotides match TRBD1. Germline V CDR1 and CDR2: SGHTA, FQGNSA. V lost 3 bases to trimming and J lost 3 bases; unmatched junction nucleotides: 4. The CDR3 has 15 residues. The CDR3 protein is CASSLTGRANEKLFF. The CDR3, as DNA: TGTGCCAGCAGCTTGACAGGGAGGGCTAATGAAAAACTGTTTTTT.

As DNA, the CDR3 is TGCAGTGCTAGGACCGCCGGGACAGGGGATGGCGGCCATTCAGAGTTACCCTACAATGAGCAGTTCTTC. Protein product: CSARTAGTGDGGHSELPYNEQFF. V is TRBV20-1 and J is TRBJ2-1, with TRBD1 matching over 10 bases. CDR1 is DFQATT, CDR2 SNEGSKA, per germline (reference sequence). V trimming: 3 bases; J trimming: 2 bases; junction bases outside the gene matches: 28. This CDR3 contains 23 residues.

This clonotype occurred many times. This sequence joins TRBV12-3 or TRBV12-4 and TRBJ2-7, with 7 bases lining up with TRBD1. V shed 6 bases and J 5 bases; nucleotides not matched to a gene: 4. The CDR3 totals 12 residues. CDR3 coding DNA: TGTGCCAGCAGGACAGGGTTCAACGAGCAGTACTTC. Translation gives CASRTGFNEQYF.

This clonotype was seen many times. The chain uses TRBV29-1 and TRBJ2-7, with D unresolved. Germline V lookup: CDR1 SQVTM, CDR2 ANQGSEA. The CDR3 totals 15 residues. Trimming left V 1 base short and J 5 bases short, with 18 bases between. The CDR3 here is CSVEVSTILPHEQYF. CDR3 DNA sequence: TGCAGCGTTGAAGTTTCGACAATATTACCCCACGAGCAGTACTTC.